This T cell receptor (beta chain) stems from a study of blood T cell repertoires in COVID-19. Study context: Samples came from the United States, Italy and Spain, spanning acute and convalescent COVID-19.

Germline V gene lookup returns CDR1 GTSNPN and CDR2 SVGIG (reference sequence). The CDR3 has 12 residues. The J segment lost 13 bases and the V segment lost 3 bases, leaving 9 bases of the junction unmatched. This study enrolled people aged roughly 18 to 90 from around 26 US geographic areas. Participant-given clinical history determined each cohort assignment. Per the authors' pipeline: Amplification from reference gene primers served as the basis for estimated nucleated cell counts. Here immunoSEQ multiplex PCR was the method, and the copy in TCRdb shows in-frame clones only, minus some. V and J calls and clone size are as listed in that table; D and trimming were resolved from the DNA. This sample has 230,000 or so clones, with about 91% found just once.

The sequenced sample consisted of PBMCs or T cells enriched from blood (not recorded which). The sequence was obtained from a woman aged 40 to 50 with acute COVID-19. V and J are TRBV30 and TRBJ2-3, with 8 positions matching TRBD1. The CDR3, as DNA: TGTGCCTGGAGGAGGCCAGGGGGCGCCGAGTATTTT. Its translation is CAWRRPGGAEYF. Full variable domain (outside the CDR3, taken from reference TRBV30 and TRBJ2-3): SQTIHQWPATLVQPVGSPLSLECTVEGTSNPNLYWYRQAAGRGLQLLFYSVGIGQISSEVPQNLSASRPQDRQFILSSKKLLLSDSGFYLCAWRRPGGAEYFGPGTRLTVL.